The sequence of this T cell receptor (beta chain) was determined in a study of CD8 T cells in ankylosing spondylitis. Overall study results and limits: The study identified a TCR beta motif of 7 or 8 highly homologous variants that appeared characteristic of ankylosing spondylitis blood.

In germline, CDR1 is SGHRS, CDR2 YFSETQ. The V gene lost 1 base and the J gene lost 5 bases, with 12 bases spanning the gap. The CDR3 covers 14 residues. One entry per CDR3 protein, called by TCRdb with MiXCR from the 5' RACE reads. Altogether about 440,000 distinct CDR3 sequences are present, 17% being singletons, with the ten largest covering just over 1%. With regard to this clonotype: Its cognate antigen is unknown.

The specimen sequenced was blood, either unsorted or a sorted T cell fraction (not recorded which). The chain combines TRBV5-1 with TRBJ2-5; D possibly corresponds to TRBD1 (6 bases). The TCR originated in a male donor with ankylosing spondylitis. The chain's CDR3 is CASSLTGMSETQYF. The DNA for the CDR3 is TGCGCCAGCAGCTTGACAGGGATGTCGGAGACCCAGTACTTC.